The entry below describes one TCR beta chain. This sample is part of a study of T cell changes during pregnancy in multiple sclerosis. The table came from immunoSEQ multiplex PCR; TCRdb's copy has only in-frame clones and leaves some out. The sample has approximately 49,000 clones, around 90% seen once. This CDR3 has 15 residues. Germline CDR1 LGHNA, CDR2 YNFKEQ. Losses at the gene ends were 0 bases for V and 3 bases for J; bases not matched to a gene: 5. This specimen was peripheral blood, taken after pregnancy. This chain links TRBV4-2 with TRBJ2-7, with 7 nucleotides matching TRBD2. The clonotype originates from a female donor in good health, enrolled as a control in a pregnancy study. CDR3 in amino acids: CASSQDGEGYYEQYF. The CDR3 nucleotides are TGTGCCAGCAGCCAAGATGGGGAGGGGTACTACGAGCAGTACTTC.